A selection of T cell receptor beta chains follows, all from one sample in a study of CD8 T cells in Susac syndrome. TCRdb analysed the immunoSEQ multiplex PCR reads with MiXCR anew, one entry per CDR3 protein. The repertoire has around 200,000 distinct CDR3 sequences, approximately 96% of them found once; the top ten carry approximately 0.09%. The sample taken for sequencing was CD4+ T cells from PBMCs. The receptors stem from a human donor with multiple sclerosis. Each CDR3 is given with its conserved first and last residue. The order of the fields is V gene, clone size, D gene, J gene, CDR3 protein, CDR3 DNA. The D gene is left open where the match is weak. Some rows have no size entry. The others give once, few or many, or a class for an expanded clone.

>TRBV19|-|-|TRBJ1-6
CASSPDPTASPLHF
TGTGCCAGTAGTCCGGACCCTACAGCCTCACCCCTCCACTTT
>TRBV30|-|-|TRBJ1-1
CAWGLTGRVNTEAFF
TGTGCCTGGGGACTAACAGGGCGGGTGAACACTGAAGCTTTCTTT
>TRBV20-1|-|-|TRBJ2-7
CSARTGSHLGPNYEQYF
TGCAGTGCTAGAACCGGGTCCCACCTTGGGCCTAACTACGAGCAGTACTTC
>TRBV7-8|-|TRBD2|TRBJ2-7
CASSLYGLAGYEQYF
TGTGCCAGCAGCTTATACGGACTAGCGGGCTACGAGCAGTACTTC
>TRBV12-3/TRBV12-4|-|-|TRBJ1-4
CASSPAEGEKLFF
TGTGCCAGCAGTCCTGCCGAGGGCGAAAAACTGTTTTTT
>TRBV9|-|TRBD1|TRBJ2-4
CASSLGTGGIQYF
TGTGCCAGCAGCTTAGGGACAGGGGGCATTCAGTACTTC
>TRBV12-3/TRBV12-4|-|TRBD2|TRBJ2-1
CASRADGGYYNEQFF
TGTGCCAGCAGGGCCGACGGGGGGTACTACAATGAGCAGTTCTTC
>TRBV11-1|-|-|TRBJ1-2
CASSGATNYGYTF
TGTGCCAGCTCGGGGGCCACTAACTATGGCTACACCTTC
>TRBV20-1|-|TRBD2|TRBJ2-7
CSAETGLASEQYF
TGCAGTGCAGAAACGGGACTAGCATCCGAGCAGTACTTC
>TRBV18|once|-|TRBJ1-1
CASSPPVGDSEAFF
TGTGCCAGCTCACCACCGGTGGGAGACTCTGAAGCTTTCTTT
>TRBV30|-|-|TRBJ1-5
CAWSVGGAGDQPQHF
TGTGCCTGGAGTGTTGGCGGTGCTGGGGATCAGCCCCAGCATTTT
>TRBV6-4|once|-|TRBJ1-2
CASSDGNRAGNYGYTF
TGTGCCAGCAGTGACGGCAACAGGGCTGGAAACTATGGCTACACCTTC
>TRBV2|-|TRBD1|TRBJ1-2
CASSGGDRDYGYTF
TGTGCCAGCAGTGGGGGGGACAGGGACTATGGCTACACCTTC
>TRBV28|-|-|TRBJ1-5
CASNTAPTWNQPQHF
TGTGCCAGCAATACCGCCCCGACATGGAATCAGCCCCAGCATTTT
>TRBV11-3|-|-|TRBJ1-1
CASRRTGEGTEAFF
TGTGCCAGCCGACGGACGGGGGAAGGGACTGAAGCTTTCTTT
>TRBV7-9|-|-|TRBJ2-1
CASSLLTGAYNEQFF
TGTGCCAGCAGCTTACTAACGGGGGCCTACAATGAGCAGTTCTTC
>TRBV5-6|-|-|TRBJ2-7
CASNFWGRYEQYF
TGTGCCAGCAACTTCTGGGGGCGGTACGAGCAGTACTTC
>TRBV29-1|-|-|TRBJ2-2
CSGRIAVAGELFF
TGCAGCGGCAGGATCGCGGTGGCCGGGGAGCTGTTTTTT
>TRBV5-4|-|TRBD2|TRBJ2-5
CASSFPGLADTRGETQYF
TGTGCCAGCAGCTTCCCGGGACTAGCGGATACCCGGGGAGAGACCCAGTACTTC
>TRBV12-5|few|-|TRBJ2-5
CASVKGGTGQETQYF
TGTGCTAGTGTTAAAGGGGGAACGGGACAAGAGACCCAGTACTTC
>TRBV28|-|TRBD2|TRBJ2-1
CASRAGGSYNEQFF
TGTGCCAGTAGAGCGGGGGGCTCCTACAATGAGCAGTTCTTC
>TRBV7-9|-|TRBD1|TRBJ2-1
CASSPDRGYYNEQFF
TGTGCCAGCAGCCCAGACAGGGGCTACTACAATGAGCAGTTCTTC
>TRBV14|once|TRBD1|TRBJ1-1
CASSQTGPNTEAFF
TGTGCCAGCAGCCAGACAGGGCCAAACACTGAAGCTTTCTTT
>TRBV30|-|-|TRBJ1-1
CAWSVRGRRRANTEAFF
TGTGCCTGGAGTGTACGGGGACGCAGGCGTGCGAACACTGAAGCTTTCTTT
>TRBV20-1|-|-|TRBJ1-6
CSARDVRTQNSPLHF
TGCAGTGCTAGAGACGTAAGAACTCAGAATTCACCCCTCCACTTT
>TRBV4-1|-|TRBD2|TRBJ2-2
CASSQDLLRGEANTGELFF
TGCGCCAGCAGCCAAGATCTTTTGCGGGGGGAGGCGAACACCGGGGAGCTGTTTTTT
>TRBV2|-|TRBD1|TRBJ2-1
CASSPDRGYNEQFF
TGTGCCAGCAGCCCCGACAGGGGCTACAATGAGCAGTTCTTC
>TRBV27|-|TRBD2|TRBJ2-7
CASSRGAVGGRYF
TGTGCCAGCAGCCGAGGCGCTGTGGGGGGGAGGTACTTC
>TRBV7-8|-|-|TRBJ2-1
CASSLDRAVNEQFF
TGTGCCAGCAGCTTAGACAGGGCGGTCAATGAGCAGTTCTTC
>TRBV20-1|-|TRBD2|TRBJ2-5
CSARGGGSSETQYF
TGCAGTGCTCGCGGGGGGGGGAGTTCAGAGACCCAGTACTTC
>TRBV11-2|-|-|TRBJ2-3
CASSGDLTDTQYF
TGTGCCAGCAGCGGGGATTTGACAGATACGCAGTATTTT
>TRBV20-1|-|-|TRBJ2-2
CSARPLGIGELFF
TGCAGTGCTAGACCCCTGGGAATTGGGGAGCTGTTTTTT